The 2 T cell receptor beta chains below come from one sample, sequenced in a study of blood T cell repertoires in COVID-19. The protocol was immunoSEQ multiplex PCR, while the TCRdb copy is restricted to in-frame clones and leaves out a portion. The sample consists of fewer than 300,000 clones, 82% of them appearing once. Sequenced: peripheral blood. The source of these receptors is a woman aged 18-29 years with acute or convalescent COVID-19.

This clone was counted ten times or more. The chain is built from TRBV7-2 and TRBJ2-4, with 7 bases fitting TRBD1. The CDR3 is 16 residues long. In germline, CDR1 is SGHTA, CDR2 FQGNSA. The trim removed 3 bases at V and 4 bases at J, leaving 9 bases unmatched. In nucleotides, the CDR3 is TGTGCCAGCAGCTTGATCCGAGGGGACAGTAAAAACATTCAGTACTTC. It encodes CASSLIRGDSKNIQYF.

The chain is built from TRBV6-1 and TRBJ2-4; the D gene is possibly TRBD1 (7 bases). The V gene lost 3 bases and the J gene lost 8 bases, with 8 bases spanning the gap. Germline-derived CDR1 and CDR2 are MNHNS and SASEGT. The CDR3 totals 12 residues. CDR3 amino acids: CASSDRGDIQYF. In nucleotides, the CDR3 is TGTGCCAGCAGTGACAGGGGGGACATTCAGTACTTC.